Listed here is a single T cell receptor beta chain. Its specificity is not known. Time point defined: week 5, during vaccination. Vaccination used 300 ug of mutant IDH1 20-mer peptide per dose, with topical imiquimod. In every donor, the tumor was a new WHO grade 3 or 4 IDH1-mutant, ATRX-lost astrocytoma. This record comes from a study of a mutant IDH1 vaccine in newly diagnosed glioma. Study-wide background: Eight vaccine doses were administered to patients at weeks 1, 3, 5, 7, 11, 15, 19 and 23. Patients received vaccination from 4-6 weeks after radiotherapy alone, or with temozolomide cycles. General study results and limits: The vaccine induced immune responses, and these occurred in approximately 94% of patients.

The data were produced by immunoSEQ multiplex PCR, yet TCRdb's version contains in-frame clones alone and is incomplete. The sample has 60,000 or so clones, roughly 82% seen once. Looked up from germline, CDR1 is ENHRY and CDR2 is SYGVKD. The CDR3 sequence is 12 residues long. The J segment lost 5 bases and the V segment lost 10 bases, leaving 8 bases of the junction unmatched. The rearrangement joins TRBV10-3 to TRBJ2-7, with 7 nucleotides matching TRBD1. The specimen comprised PBMCs, sampled from a glioma patient whose treatment included an IDH1 peptide vaccine. The TCR was taken from a young woman with glioma. Some clones in this sample may be carry-over from other donors' samples. CDR3 nucleotides: TGTGCCAGTGGTGAGGGGGCGAACGAGCAGTACTTC. This sequence encodes CASGEGANEQYF.